Below are 27 T cell receptor beta chains sequenced from a single sample in a study of T cells after yellow fever vaccination. TCRdb reanalysed the 5' RACE reads using MiXCR and keeps one entry per CDR3 protein. The sample records 80,000 to 100,000 distinct CDR3 sequences, around 9.8% being singletons. Sequenced here: CD8+ T cells not binding an NS4B(214-222) dextramer, sorted from PBMCs, sampled roughly 15 days after the first yellow fever vaccination. The receptors were gathered from a man between 18 and 29 years old who received the YFV17D yellow fever vaccine.

This clonotype has more than one count but fewer than ten. CDR3 region: CASLTGEYDQPQHF. In DNA form, the CDR3 reads TGTGCCAGCCTGACAGGGGAGTATGATCAGCCCCAGCATTTT. The chain is built from TRBV6-2 or TRBV6-3 and TRBJ1-5; 8 positions match TRBD1. Germline CDR1 MNHEY, CDR2 SVGEGT. The CDR3 is 14 amino acids. V shed 8 bases, J shed 5 bases, and the junction held 8 bases outside the gene matches.

The chain recombines TRBV6-1 with TRBJ2-1; the D gene could be TRBD1 or TRBD2 (5 bases each). Germline V lookup: CDR1 MNHNS, CDR2 SASEGT. The CDR3 extends over 16 amino acids. V shed 5 bases and J shed 0 bases, with 14 bases lying between them. CDR3 residues: CASSTFGGSSYNEQFF. In nucleotides, the CDR3 is TGTGCCAGCAGTACCTTTGGGGGTAGCTCCTACAATGAGCAGTTCTTC.

This clonotype was counted a few times. The chain links TRBV24-1 to TRBJ1-1; D remains unclear. V was shortened by 6 bases and J by 5 bases, with 6 bases between the two germline ends. The CDR3 consists of 11 residues. The V gene's germline CDR1 is KGHDR and CDR2 SFDVKD. The CDR3 nucleotides read TGTGCCACCAGTTTTCGTACTGAAGCTTTCTTT. This encodes CATSFRTEAFF.

This chain uses TRBV29-1 with TRBJ2-3; 7 bases align to TRBD2. The CDR3 totals 13 residues. With 7 bases clipped from V and 6 bases from J, the junction kept 10 bases outside the gene matches. The V gene's germline CDR1 is SQVTM and CDR2 ANQGSEA. CDR3 amino acids: CSAPSGEADTQYF. CDR3 DNA: TGCAGCGCCCCAAGCGGGGAGGCGGATACGCAGTATTTT.

This clonotype was seen a handful of times. V is TRBV6-1 and J is TRBJ1-5, with a tentative D call TRBD1 (5 bases). There are 14 residues in the CDR3. V was trimmed by 6 bases and J by 5 bases, leaving 14 bases between them. Germline-derived CDR1 and CDR2 are MNHNS and SASEGT. Written as DNA, the CDR3 is TGTGCCAGCAGCCCCTCTGCGGGGGATCAGCCCCAGCATTTT. Its protein is CASSPSAGDQPQHF.

The CDR3, as DNA: TGTGCCAGCAGCCTGACAGGGACCTCCACAGATACGCAGTATTTT. Protein sequence: CASSLTGTSTDTQYF. The V gene is TRBV7-3, the J gene TRBJ2-3; 7 bases agree with TRBD1. V lost 5 bases and J lost 2; bases outside the gene matches: 7. The length of the CDR3 is 15 residues. The germline V gene encodes CDR1 SGHTA and CDR2 FQGTGA.

This clonotype has a handful of counts. V is TRBV5-8 and J is TRBJ2-1, with TRBD2 identical over 13 bases. CDR3 length: 16 residues. Trimming at V came to 3 bases and at J to 3 bases, leaving 3 bases not matched to a gene. Germline values: CDR1 SGHTS, CDR2 YDEGEE. CDR3 nucleotides: TGTGCCAGCAGCTGGACTAGCGGGGGTAACTACAATGAGCAGTTCTTC. It encodes CASSWTSGGNYNEQFF. Using reference TRBV5-8 and TRBJ2-1 for the parts outside the CDR3, the full variable domain is EAGVTQSPTHLIKTRGQQATLRCSPISGHTSVYWYQQALGLGLQFLLWYDEGEERNRGNFPPRFSGRQFPNYSSELNVNALELEDSALYLCASSWTSGGNYNEQFFGPGTRLTVL.

This clonotype was observed a handful of times. The V call is TRBV12-5, the J call TRBJ2-1; perhaps D is TRBD1 or TRBD2 (6 bases each). This CDR3 contains 16 residues. Trimming pared 7 bases from V and 3 bases from J, leaving 19 bases between. CDR1 and CDR2 (germline): LGHNT, FRNRAP. The CDR3: CASAGETGQHYNEQFF. The CDR3 coding sequence is TGTGCTAGTGCGGGGGAGACGGGACAACACTACAATGAGCAGTTCTTC.

The chain links TRBV6-2 or TRBV6-3 to TRBJ1-1; a weak D match, TRBD1 (6 bases). Trimming stripped 4 bases from V and 6 bases from J, with 12 bases between. This CDR3 has 13 residues. Germline V gene lookup returns CDR1 MNHEY and CDR2 SVGEGT. CDR3 protein: CASSLWGQAEAFF. CDR3 DNA sequence: TGTGCCAGCAGTTTATGGGGGCAGGCTGAAGCTTTCTTT.

V and J are TRBV12-3 or TRBV12-4 and TRBJ2-7; possibly TRBD2 for D (6 bases). The CDR3 sequence is 15 residues long. The ends were cut back, 3 bases at V and 7 bases at J, with 19 bases in the middle. The CDR3 DNA reads as TGTGCCAGCAGTTTCAACCGCGGGGCCTTGATAGAGCAGTACTTC. It translates to CASSFNRGALIEQYF.

The J gene is TRBJ2-7, the V gene TRBV15, with D uncertain. CDR3 length: 12 amino acids. Germline-derived CDR1 and CDR2 are LNHNV and YYDKDF (reference sequence). V lost 0 bases, J lost 5 bases, and 5 bases lay in between. CDR3 amino acids: CATSRDMDEQYF. As DNA, the CDR3 is TGTGCCACCAGCAGAGATATGGACGAGCAGTACTTC.

In this sample, this clonotype turned up a few times. V gene TRBV12-3 or TRBV12-4 combines with J gene TRBJ2-3; D is unclear. The V and J ends lost 6 bases and 1 base respectively, with 8 bases between them. The CDR3 is 13 amino acids. CDR3 DNA sequence: TGTGCCAGCAGGTCAGGCGGCACAGATACGCAGTATTTT. Translation: CASRSGGTDTQYF.

This chain uses TRBV12-3 or TRBV12-4 with TRBJ1-5; D unresolved. The CDR3 runs to 13 residues. V lost 5 bases and J 8 bases, leaving 13 bases between the germline ends. CDR3 sequence: CASSPSFGEPQHF. The CDR3 DNA reads TGTGCCAGCAGTCCTTCGTTTGGTGAGCCCCAGCATTTT.

The chain recombines TRBV6-4 with TRBJ2-3, with 10 nucleotides matching TRBD2. J was trimmed by 4 bases and V by 2 bases; bases with no gene match: 3. The CDR3 extends over 15 amino acids. Germline loops: CDR1 MRHNA, CDR2 SNTAGT. The CDR3 DNA follows: TGTGCCAGCAGTGACGGTAGCGGGGGGTCAGATACGCAGTATTTT. It codes for CASSDGSGGSDTQYF.

The chain has TRBV7-2 and TRBJ1-1; D possibly corresponds to TRBD1 (5 bases). This CDR3 is 14 amino acids long. Between the trimmed V and J ends, which lost 4 bases and 1 base, there was a span of 10 bases. Germline CDR1 reads SGHTA; CDR2 reads FQGNSA. CDR3 in amino acids: CASSYRTQNTEAFF. CDR3 nucleotides: TGTGCCAGCAGCTACCGGACACAGAACACTGAAGCTTTCTTT.

In its sample, this clonotype was seen a few times. The V gene is TRBV7-6, the J gene TRBJ2-3; 9 bases map to TRBD1. The CDR3 sequence is 16 residues long. Trimming removed 2 bases from V and 6 bases from J; junction bases left unmatched: 9. CDR1 is SGHVS, CDR2 FNYEAQ, per germline. The CDR3 region has the DNA TGTGCCAGCAGCTTATCATACGGGACAGGGAGGGATACGCAGTATTTT. Amino acids: CASSLSYGTGRDTQYF.

This chain links TRBV5-1 with TRBJ1-5; D is unclear. The CDR3 covers 13 residues. V lost 1 base and J 1 base, leaving 3 bases between the germline ends. The germline V gene encodes CDR1 SGHRS and CDR2 YFSETQ. CDR3 in DNA: TGCGCCAGCAGCTTGATGAGCAATCAGCCCCAGCATTTT. It translates to CASSLMSNQPQHF.

In its sample, this clonotype was seen a few times. The chain joins TRBV4-1 to TRBJ1-6, with D hard to call. The V end was cut by 2 bases, the J end by 7 bases, with 12 bases between. There are 15 residues in the CDR3. Germline assignment: CDR1 MGHRA and CDR2 YSYEKL. The CDR3 region has the DNA TGCGCCAGCAGCCAAAACATACCGGGGAATTCACCCCTCCACTTT. It yields the protein CASSQNIPGNSPLHF.

In its sample, this clonotype was seen once. The chain couples TRBV5-1 to TRBJ2-5; weak D call: TRBD1 (6 bases). The germline gives CDR1 SGHRS, CDR2 YFSETQ. V lost 0 bases, J lost 3 bases, and 21 bases lay in between. The CDR3 covers 18 residues. In DNA form, the CDR3 reads TGCGCCAGCAGCTTGGTGGCAGGGGCTGTCAGAACGGAAGAGACCCAGTACTTC. Its protein is CASSLVAGAVRTEETQYF.

Ten or more counts support this clonotype. The chain is built from TRBV7-2 and TRBJ2-5; the match to TRBD2 covers 9 bases. This CDR3 has 18 amino acids. Per the germline V gene, CDR1 is SGHTA and CDR2 is FQGNSA. V lost 2 bases and J lost 1; bases outside the gene matches: 11. CDR3 nucleotides: TGTGCCAGCAGCTTAATTAGCGGGGGAGCCCAAATCCAAGAGACCCAGTACTTC. Its translation: CASSLISGGAQIQETQYF.

This chain uses TRBV19 with TRBJ2-1, with D possibly matching TRBD2 (5 bases). V lost 2 bases and J 5 bases, leaving 22 bases between the germline ends. CDR3 length: 18 amino acids. Germline assignment: CDR1 LNHDA and CDR2 SQIVND (reference sequence). The CDR3, as DNA: TGTGCCAGTAGTATATGGCCCCTCCGAGTTGAGAGGGACAATGAGCAGTTCTTC. Translated, it gives CASSIWPLRVERDNEQFF. Complete variable domain (other parts from reference TRBV19 and TRBJ2-1): DGGITQSPKYLFRKEGQNVTLSCEQNLNHDAMYWYRQDPGQGLRLIYYSQIVNDFQKGDIAEGYSVSREKKESFPLTVTSAQKNPTAFYLCASSIWPLRVERDNEQFFGPGTRLTVL.

This clonotype was counted a few times. The chain combines TRBV24-1 with TRBJ2-1, with D unclear. The CDR3 spans 17 residues. V shed 3 bases and J shed 4 bases, with 18 bases lying between them. Germline CDR1 KGHDR, CDR2 SFDVKD. The CDR3 is CATSDHSPGAAYNEQFF. In DNA, the CDR3 is TGTGCCACCAGTGATCATTCCCCCGGTGCGGCTTACAATGAGCAGTTCTTC.

This clonotype was seen a few times. CDR3 nucleotides: TGCGCCAGCAGCCAGGCCGGAGGCAGGGGATTCAATGAGCAGTTCTTC. Its protein product is CASSQAGGRGFNEQFF. The chain joins TRBV4-1 to TRBJ2-1; D might be TRBD1 (6 bases). V lost 3 bases and J lost 6, with 18 bases in between. Germline CDR1 reads MGHRA; CDR2 reads YSYEKL. The CDR3 length is 16 residues.

The chain links TRBV20-1 to TRBJ2-1, with 7 bases aligning to TRBD1. Germline lookup yields CDR1 DFQATT and CDR2 SNEGSKA (reference sequence). The CDR3 has 16 amino acids. Losses at the gene ends were 6 bases for V and 0 bases for J; bases not matched to a gene: 11. The CDR3 protein is CSALLLRDSSYNEQFF. CDR3 DNA sequence: TGCAGTGCCCTACTACTACGGGACAGCTCCTACAATGAGCAGTTCTTC.

The chain carries TRBV25-1 and TRBJ2-1; D gene ambiguous. Germline assignment: CDR1 MGHDK and CDR2 SYGVNS. The CDR3 covers 13 residues. Trimming left V 4 bases short and J 4 bases short, with 8 bases between. For the CDR3, the DNA is TGTGCCAGCAGTGGCCAGAGTTACAATGAGCAGTTCTTC. This codes for CASSGQSYNEQFF.

This clonotype came up a few times. V is TRBV29-1 and J is TRBJ2-3; the match to TRBD1 covers 7 bases. J lost 6 bases, V lost 7 bases, and 10 bases had no gene match. Germline loops: CDR1 SQVTM, CDR2 ANQGSEA. The CDR3 is 13 amino acids. The chain's CDR3 is CSARDSHWDTQYF. CDR3 nucleotide sequence: TGCAGCGCCAGGGACAGCCACTGGGATACGCAGTATTTT.

The chain combines TRBV7-9 with TRBJ1-4, with D hard to call. The V and J ends lost 5 bases and 1 base respectively, with 14 bases between them. The CDR3 covers 16 residues. Germline CDR1 reads SEHNR; CDR2 reads FQNEAQ (reference sequence). CDR3 amino acids: CASSRIVGGTNEKLFF. The CDR3 bases are TGTGCCAGCAGCCGCATTGTGGGAGGAACTAATGAAAAACTGTTTTTT.